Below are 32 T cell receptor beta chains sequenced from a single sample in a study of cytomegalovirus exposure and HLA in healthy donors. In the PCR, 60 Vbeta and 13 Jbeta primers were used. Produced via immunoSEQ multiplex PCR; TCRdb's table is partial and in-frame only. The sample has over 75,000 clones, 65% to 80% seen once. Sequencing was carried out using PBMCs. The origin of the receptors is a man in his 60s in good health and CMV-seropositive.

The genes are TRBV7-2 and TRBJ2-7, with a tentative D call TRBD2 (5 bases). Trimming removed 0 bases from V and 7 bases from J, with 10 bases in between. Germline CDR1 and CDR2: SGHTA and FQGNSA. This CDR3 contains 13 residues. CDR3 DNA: TGTGCCAGCAGCTTAGCGGCTCGAGGGGAGCAGTACTTC. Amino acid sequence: CASSLAARGEQYF.

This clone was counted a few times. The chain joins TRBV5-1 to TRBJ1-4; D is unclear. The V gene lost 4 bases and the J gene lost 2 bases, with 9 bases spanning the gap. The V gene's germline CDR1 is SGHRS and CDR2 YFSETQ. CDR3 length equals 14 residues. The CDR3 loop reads CASSHPGTNEKLFF. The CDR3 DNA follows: TGCGCCAGCAGCCATCCGGGGACTAATGAAAAACTGTTTTTT.

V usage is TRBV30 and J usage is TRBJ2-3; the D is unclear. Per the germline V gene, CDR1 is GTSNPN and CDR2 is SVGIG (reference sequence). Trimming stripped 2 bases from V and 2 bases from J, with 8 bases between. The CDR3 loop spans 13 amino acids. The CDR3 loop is CAWSLTATDTQYF. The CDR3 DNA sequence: TGTGCCTGGAGTTTAACAGCCACAGATACGCAGTATTTT.

CDR3 loop: CSAWTGTYEQYF. The CDR3, as DNA: TGCAGCGCCTGGACAGGGACGTACGAGCAGTACTTC. The chain has TRBV29-1 and TRBJ2-7, with 8 positions matching TRBD1. The V and J ends lost 7 bases and 4 bases, in that order; junction bases with no gene match: 6. Germline V lookup: CDR1 SQVTM, CDR2 ANQGSEA. CDR3 length: 12 amino acids.

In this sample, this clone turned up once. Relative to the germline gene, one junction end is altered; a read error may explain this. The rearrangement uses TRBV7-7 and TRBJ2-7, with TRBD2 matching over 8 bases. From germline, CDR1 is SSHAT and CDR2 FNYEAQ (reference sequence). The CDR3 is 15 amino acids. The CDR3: CASSPPGLGEDEQYF. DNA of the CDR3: TGTGCTAGCAGTCCTCCGGGACTAGGAGAAGACGAGCAGTACTTC.

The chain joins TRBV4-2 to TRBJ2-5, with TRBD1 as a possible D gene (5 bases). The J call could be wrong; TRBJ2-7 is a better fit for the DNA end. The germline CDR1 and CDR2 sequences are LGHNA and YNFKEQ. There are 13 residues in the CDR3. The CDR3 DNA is TGTGCCAGCAGCCAACGACAGAGAGACGAGCAGTACTTC. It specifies CASSQRQRDEQYF.

The CDR3 reads CASTRHTQYF. CDR3 nucleotide sequence: TGTGCCAGCACTAGGCATACGCAGTATTTT. The V call is TRBV2, the J call TRBJ2-3, with D unresolved. Germline CDR1 reads SNHLY; CDR2 reads FYNNEI. This CDR3 is built from 10 residues. Trimming stripped 7 bases from V and 7 bases from J, with 6 bases between.

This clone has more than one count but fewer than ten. CDR3 loop: CASSYSSLALGTQYF. CDR3 DNA: TGTGCCAGCAGTTACTCGTCTCTAGCCTTGGGGACGCAGTATTTT. The chain has TRBV6-6 and TRBJ2-3; possibly TRBD2 for D (5 bases). Germline V gives CDR1 MNHNY, CDR2 SVGAGI (reference sequence). V lost 0 bases to trimming and J lost 9 bases, with 16 bases between them. This CDR3 is built from 15 residues.

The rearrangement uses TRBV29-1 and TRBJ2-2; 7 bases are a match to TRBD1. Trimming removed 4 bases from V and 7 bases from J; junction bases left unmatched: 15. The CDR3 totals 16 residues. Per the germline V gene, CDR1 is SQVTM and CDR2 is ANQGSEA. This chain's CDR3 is CSVVDRWQGVGGELFF. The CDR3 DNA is TGCAGCGTTGTCGATCGTTGGCAGGGGGTTGGCGGGGAGCTGTTTTTT.

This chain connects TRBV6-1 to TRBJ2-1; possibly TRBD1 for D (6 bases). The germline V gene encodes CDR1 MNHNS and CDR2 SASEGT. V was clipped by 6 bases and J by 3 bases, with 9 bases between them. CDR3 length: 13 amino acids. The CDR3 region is CASRQGGYNEQFF. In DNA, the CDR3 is TGTGCCAGCAGACAGGGTGGCTACAATGAGCAGTTCTTC.

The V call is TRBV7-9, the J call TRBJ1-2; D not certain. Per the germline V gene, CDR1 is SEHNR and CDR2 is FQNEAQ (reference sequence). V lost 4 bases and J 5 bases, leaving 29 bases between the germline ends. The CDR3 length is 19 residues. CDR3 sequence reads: CASSSIFLGLGFRRYGYTF. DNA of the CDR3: TGTGCCAGCAGCTCTATCTTCTTAGGCCTCGGCTTTCGGAGATATGGCTACACCTTC.

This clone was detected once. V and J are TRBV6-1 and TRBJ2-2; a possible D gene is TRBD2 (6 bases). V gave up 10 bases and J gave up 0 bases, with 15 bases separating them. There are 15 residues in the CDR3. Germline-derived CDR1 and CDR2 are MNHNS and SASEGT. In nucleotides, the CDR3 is TGTGCCACTCAATTAGGGGACTCGAACACCGGGGAGCTGTTTTTT. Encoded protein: CATQLGDSNTGELFF.

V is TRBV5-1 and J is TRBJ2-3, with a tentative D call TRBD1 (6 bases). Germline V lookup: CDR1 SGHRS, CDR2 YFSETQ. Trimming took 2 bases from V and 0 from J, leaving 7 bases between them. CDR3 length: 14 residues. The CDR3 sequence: CASSLGQSTDTQYF. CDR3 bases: TGCGCCAGCAGCTTAGGACAGAGCACAGATACGCAGTATTTT.

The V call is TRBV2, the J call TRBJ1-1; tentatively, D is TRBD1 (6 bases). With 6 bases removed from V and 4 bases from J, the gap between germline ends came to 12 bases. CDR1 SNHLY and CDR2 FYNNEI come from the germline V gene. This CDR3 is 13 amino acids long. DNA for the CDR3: TGTGCCAGCAGCAAAGGGGGGGGCACTGAAGCTTTCTTT. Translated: CASSKGGGTEAFF.

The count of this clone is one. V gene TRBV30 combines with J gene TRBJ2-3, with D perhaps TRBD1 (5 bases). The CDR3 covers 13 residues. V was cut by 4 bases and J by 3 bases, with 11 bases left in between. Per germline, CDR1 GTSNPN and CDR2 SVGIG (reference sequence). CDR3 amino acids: CAWIHRKTDTQYF. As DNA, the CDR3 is TGTGCCTGGATCCACAGGAAAACAGATACGCAGTATTTT.

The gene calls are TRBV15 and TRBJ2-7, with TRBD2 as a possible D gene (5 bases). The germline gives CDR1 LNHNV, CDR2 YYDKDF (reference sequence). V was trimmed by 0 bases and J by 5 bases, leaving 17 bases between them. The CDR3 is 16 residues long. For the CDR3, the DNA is TGTGCCACCAGCAGAGACCCCAGAGGGTGGGGTAACGAGCAGTACTTC. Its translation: CATSRDPRGWGNEQYF.

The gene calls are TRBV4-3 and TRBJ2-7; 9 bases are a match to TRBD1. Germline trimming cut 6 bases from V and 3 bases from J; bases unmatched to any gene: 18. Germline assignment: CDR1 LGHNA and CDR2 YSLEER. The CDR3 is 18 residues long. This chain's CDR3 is CASRLWDRELESFYEQYF. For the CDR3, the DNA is TGCGCCAGCAGACTGTGGGACAGGGAATTAGAGTCGTTCTACGAGCAGTACTTC.

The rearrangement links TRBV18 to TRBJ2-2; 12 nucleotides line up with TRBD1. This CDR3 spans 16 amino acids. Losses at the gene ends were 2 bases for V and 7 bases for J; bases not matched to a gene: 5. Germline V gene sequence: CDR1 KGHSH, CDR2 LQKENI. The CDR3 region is CASSPWGQGAIGELFF. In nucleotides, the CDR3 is TGTGCCAGCTCACCATGGGGACAGGGGGCGATCGGGGAGCTGTTTTTT.

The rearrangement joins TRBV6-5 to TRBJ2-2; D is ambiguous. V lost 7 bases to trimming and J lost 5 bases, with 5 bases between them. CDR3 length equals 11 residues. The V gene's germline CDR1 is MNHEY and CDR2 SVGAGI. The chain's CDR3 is CASTNTGELFF. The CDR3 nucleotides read TGTGCCAGCACCAATACCGGGGAGCTGTTTTTT.

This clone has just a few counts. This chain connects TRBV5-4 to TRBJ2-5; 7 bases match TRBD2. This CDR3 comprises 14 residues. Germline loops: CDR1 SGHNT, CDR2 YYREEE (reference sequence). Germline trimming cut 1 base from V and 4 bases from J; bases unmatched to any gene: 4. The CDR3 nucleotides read TGTGCCAGCAGCTTGATGGCGGGGGTAGAGACCCAGTACTTC. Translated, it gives CASSLMAGVETQYF.

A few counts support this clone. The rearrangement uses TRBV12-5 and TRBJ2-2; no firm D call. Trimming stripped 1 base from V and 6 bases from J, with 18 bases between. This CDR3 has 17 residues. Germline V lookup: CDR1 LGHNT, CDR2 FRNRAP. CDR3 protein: CASGLDRSVTPAGELFF. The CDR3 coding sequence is TGTGCTAGTGGTTTGGATCGCTCAGTGACTCCGGCCGGGGAGCTGTTTTTT.

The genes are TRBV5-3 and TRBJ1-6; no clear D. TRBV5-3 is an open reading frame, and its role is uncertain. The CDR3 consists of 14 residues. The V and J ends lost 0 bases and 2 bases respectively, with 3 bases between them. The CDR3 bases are TGTGCCAGAAGCTTGGCAGCCTATAATTCACCCCTCCACTTT. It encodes CARSLAAYNSPLHF.

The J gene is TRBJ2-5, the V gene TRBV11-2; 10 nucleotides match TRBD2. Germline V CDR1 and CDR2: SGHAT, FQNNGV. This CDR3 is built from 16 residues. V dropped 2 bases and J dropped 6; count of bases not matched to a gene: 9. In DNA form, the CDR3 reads TGTGCCAGCAGCTTACTGCCGGGGACTAGCGTGAAGACCCAGTACTTC. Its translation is CASSLLPGTSVKTQYF.

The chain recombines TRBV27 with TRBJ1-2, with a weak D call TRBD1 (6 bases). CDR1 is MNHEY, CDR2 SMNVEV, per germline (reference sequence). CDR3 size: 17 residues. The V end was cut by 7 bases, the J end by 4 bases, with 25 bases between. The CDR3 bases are TGTGCCAGCACCCCGCGATTTGGGGGCGCGCGAGTCTATGGCTACACCTTC. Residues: CASTPRFGGARVYGYTF.

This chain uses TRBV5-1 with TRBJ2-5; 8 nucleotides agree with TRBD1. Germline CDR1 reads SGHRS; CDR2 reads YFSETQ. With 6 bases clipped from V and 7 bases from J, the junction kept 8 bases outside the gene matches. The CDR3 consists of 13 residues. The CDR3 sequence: CASKGGQAGTQYF. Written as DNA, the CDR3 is TGCGCCAGCAAGGGGGGACAGGCGGGGACCCAGTACTTC.

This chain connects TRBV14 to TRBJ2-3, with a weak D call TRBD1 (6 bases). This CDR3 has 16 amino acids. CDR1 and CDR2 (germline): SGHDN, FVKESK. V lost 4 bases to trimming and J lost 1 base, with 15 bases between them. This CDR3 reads CASSPWRAGGTDTQYF. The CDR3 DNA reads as TGTGCCAGCAGCCCCTGGCGGGCAGGGGGCACAGATACGCAGTATTTT.

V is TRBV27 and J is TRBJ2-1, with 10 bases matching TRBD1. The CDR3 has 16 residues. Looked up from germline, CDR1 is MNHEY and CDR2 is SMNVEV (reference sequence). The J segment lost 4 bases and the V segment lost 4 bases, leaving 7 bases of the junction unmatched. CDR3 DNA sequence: TGTGCCAGCAGTTCCGGGACAGGGGACCCGTACAATGAGCAGTTCTTC. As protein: CASSSGTGDPYNEQFF.

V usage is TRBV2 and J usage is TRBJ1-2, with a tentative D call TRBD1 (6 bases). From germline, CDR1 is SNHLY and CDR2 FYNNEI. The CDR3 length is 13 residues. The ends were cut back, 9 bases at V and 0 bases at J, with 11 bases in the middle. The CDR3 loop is CARWTAANYGYTF. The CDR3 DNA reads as TGTGCCAGGTGGACAGCAGCTAACTATGGCTACACCTTC.

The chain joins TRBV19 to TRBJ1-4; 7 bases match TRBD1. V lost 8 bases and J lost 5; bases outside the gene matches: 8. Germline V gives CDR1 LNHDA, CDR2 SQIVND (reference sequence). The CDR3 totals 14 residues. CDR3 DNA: TGTGCCAGTCACCAGGGGGGACCCAATGAAAAACTGTTTTTT. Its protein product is CASHQGGPNEKLFF.

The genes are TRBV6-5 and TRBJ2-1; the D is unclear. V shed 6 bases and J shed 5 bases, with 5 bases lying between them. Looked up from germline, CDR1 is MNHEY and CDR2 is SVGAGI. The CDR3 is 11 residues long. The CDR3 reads CASRRNNEQFF. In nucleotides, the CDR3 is TGTGCCAGCAGGAGAAACAATGAGCAGTTCTTC.

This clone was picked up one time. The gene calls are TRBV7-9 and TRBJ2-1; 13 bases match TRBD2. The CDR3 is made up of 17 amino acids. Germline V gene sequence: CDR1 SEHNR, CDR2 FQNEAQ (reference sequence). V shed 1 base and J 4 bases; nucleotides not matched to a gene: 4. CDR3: CASSLGGLAGEYNEQFF. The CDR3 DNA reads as TGTGCCAGCAGCTTAGGTGGACTAGCGGGGGAATACAATGAGCAGTTCTTC.

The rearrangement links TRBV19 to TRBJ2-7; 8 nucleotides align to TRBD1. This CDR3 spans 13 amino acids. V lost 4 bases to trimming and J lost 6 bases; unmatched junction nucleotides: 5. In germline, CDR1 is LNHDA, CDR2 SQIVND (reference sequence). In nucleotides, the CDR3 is TGTGCCAGTAGTAGGGGACAGGAATTCGAGCAGTACTTC. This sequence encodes CASSRGQEFEQYF.